The 21 T cell receptor beta chains below were found in one sample sequenced in a study of T cells in Graves' hyperthyroidism and ophthalmopathy. The source material, RNA transcripts, was used to amplify TCR beta CDR3 regions. The HTBI primer set drove a first-round RT-PCR of the TCR CDR3. Each CDR3 protein is one row after TCRdb ran MiXCR on the multiplex PCR reads. The table records 700,000 to 950,000 distinct CDR3 sequences, roughly a third of them present only once. Sequences were obtained from blood. These receptors were obtained from a woman aged 35 to 49 with Graves' hyperthyroidism.

The table lists this clonotype with a few counts. This chain links TRBV7-9 with TRBJ2-2; unclear D gene. The length of the CDR3 is 16 residues. V lost 0 bases to trimming and J lost 4 bases, with 12 bases between them. Looked up from germline, CDR1 is SEHNR and CDR2 is FQNEAQ (reference sequence). CDR3 sequence: CASSLAYQHFTGELFF. DNA for the CDR3: TGTGCCAGCAGCTTAGCCTATCAGCACTTCACCGGGGAGCTGTTTTTT.

This clonotype has a count of ten or more. J is TRBJ1-2 and V is TRBV7-9; D gene ambiguous. The CDR3 spans 12 residues. The V end lost 7 bases, the J end lost 8 bases, and 14 bases lay between the germline ends. CDR1 and CDR2 from the germline V gene are SEHNR and FQNEAQ (reference sequence). CDR3 DNA: TGTGCCAGCAACAGACTTACGGGCGGCTACACCTTC. It translates to CASNRLTGGYTF. Using reference TRBV7-9 and TRBJ1-2 for the parts outside the CDR3, the full variable domain is DTGVSQNPRHKITKRGQNVTFRCDPISEHNRLYWYRQTLGQGPEFLTYFQNEAQLEKSRLLSDRFSAERPKGSFSTLEIQRTEQGDSAMYLCASNRLTGGYTFGSGTRLTVV.

The chain recombines TRBV10-3 with TRBJ1-1, with TRBD1 matching 8 bases. From germline, CDR1 is ENHRY and CDR2 SYGVKD. Unmatched junction bases numbered 5, after V lost 4 bases and J lost 1 base. CDR3 length equals 15 residues. CDR3 protein: CAISAGTGPNTEAFF. In nucleotides, the CDR3 is TGTGCCATCAGTGCCGGGACAGGACCGAACACTGAAGCTTTCTTT.

This clonotype has at least ten counts. The V gene is TRBV25-1, the J gene TRBJ2-2; possible D gene TRBD2, 5 bases. CDR1 is MGHDK, CDR2 SYGVNS, per germline. Trimming cost V 2 bases and J 5 bases, with 6 bases left between them. This CDR3 has 13 residues. The CDR3 here is CASSERETGELFF. CDR3 DNA: TGTGCCAGCAGTGAAAGGGAGACCGGGGAGCTGTTTTTT.

CDR3 bases: TGCAGCGTTGACAGGGGGCAGGGAGATACGCAGTATTTT. Protein sequence: CSVDRGQGDTQYF. The rearrangement uses TRBV29-1 and TRBJ2-3; the match to TRBD1 covers 8 bases. Trimming removed 3 bases from V and 5 bases from J; junction bases left unmatched: 4. In germline, CDR1 is SQVTM, CDR2 ANQGSEA. The length of the CDR3 is 13 residues.

The chain employs TRBV6-1 and TRBJ1-1; D remains unclear. Trimming shortened V by 8 bases and J by 0 bases, and 13 bases separated the two germline ends. Germline assignment: CDR1 MNHNS and CDR2 SASEGT. This CDR3 has 14 amino acids. The CDR3 protein is CASYKNRLNTEAFF. CDR3 DNA: TGTGCCAGCTATAAAAACAGACTGAACACTGAAGCTTTCTTT.

This clonotype was found once. V is TRBV9 and J is TRBJ2-6; unclear D gene. Germline lookup yields CDR1 SGDLS and CDR2 YYNGEE. This CDR3 contains 14 residues. The V end lost 4 bases, the J end lost 3 bases, and 8 bases lay between the germline ends. The CDR3 is CASSRSHGANVLTF. The CDR3 DNA reads TGTGCCAGCAGCCGATCCCATGGGGCCAACGTCCTGACTTTC.

This clonotype was picked up many times. The CDR3 nucleotides read TGTGCCAGCAGCGCGGACAGGGGGCAGGACGAGCAGTACTTC. Its protein product is CASSADRGQDEQYF. The V and J genes are TRBV9 and TRBJ2-7; TRBD1 matches 11 bases. V lost 3 bases, J lost 5 bases, and 4 bases stayed unmatched. Per germline, CDR1 SGDLS and CDR2 YYNGEE. The CDR3 runs to 14 residues.

At least ten counts were recorded for this clonotype. The chain couples TRBV11-2 to TRBJ1-2; no firm D call. Trimming pared 2 bases from V and 11 bases from J, leaving 12 bases between. Germline V gene data show CDR1 as SGHAT and CDR2 as FQNNGV. The CDR3 runs 12 residues. Written as DNA, the CDR3 is TGTGCCAGCAGCTTATTTCGGGGTCCTTACACCTTC. Translating it yields CASSLFRGPYTF. Drawing the rest from reference TRBV11-2 and TRBJ1-2, the complete variable domain is EAGVAQSPRYKIIEKRQSVAFWCNPISGHATLYWYQQILGQGPKLLIQFQNNGVVDDSQLPKDRFSAERLKGVDSTLKIQPAKLEDSAVYLCASSLFRGPYTFGSGTRLTVV.

This clonotype has more than one count but fewer than ten. This chain uses TRBV7-9 with TRBJ1-1; 7 bases match TRBD1. The CDR3 runs to 17 residues. The junction had 10 bases not matched to a gene; V was cut back by 1 base and J by 2 bases. The germline V gene encodes CDR1 SEHNR and CDR2 FQNEAQ (reference sequence). The CDR3 region is CASSLGQGGGTNTEAFF. DNA of the CDR3: TGTGCCAGCAGCTTAGGACAGGGTGGCGGTACTAACACTGAAGCTTTCTTT.

As concerns this clonotype: A much larger clone differs by one base, so this may be a read error. The chain links TRBV2 to TRBJ2-2; D gene ambiguous. Germline CDR1 reads SNHLY; CDR2 reads FYNNEI. V was pared by 1 base and J by 3 bases, with 15 bases between. The CDR3 loop spans 17 amino acids. For the CDR3, the DNA is TGTGCCAGCAGTGAAGGTATCCGGGTTGGAGACACCGGGGAGCTGTTTTTT. Its protein product is CASSEGIRVGDTGELFF.

This clonotype was found once. The chain joins TRBV20-1 to TRBJ1-2; 7 nucleotides line up with TRBD1. V gave up 6 bases and J gave up 1 base; unmatched junction bases: 5. Germline CDR1 reads DFQATT; CDR2 reads SNEGSKA (reference sequence). This CDR3 region has 13 residues. This CDR3 is CSAPDRINYGYTF. The CDR3 nucleotides read TGCAGTGCCCCGGACAGGATTAACTATGGCTACACCTTC.

This clonotype has at least ten counts. The V gene is TRBV15, the J gene TRBJ2-7; D is undetermined. V was shortened by 3 bases and J by 2 bases, with 14 bases between the two germline ends. Germline CDR1 LNHNV, CDR2 YYDKDF (reference sequence). The CDR3 is made up of 15 amino acids. The CDR3 DNA follows: TGTGCCACCAGCAGCGGTGGGAAGGCTACCTACGAGCAGTACTTC. The encoded protein is CATSSGGKATYEQYF.

This clonotype was picked up many times. The rearrangement uses TRBV29-1 and TRBJ2-2; no clear D gene. CDR1 and CDR2 from the germline V gene are SQVTM and ANQGSEA. This CDR3 has 12 amino acids. Trimming removed 3 bases at V and 5 bases at J, with 7 bases between. The CDR3 nucleotides are TGCAGCGTTGAGTGGGTGACCGGGGAGCTGTTTTTT. Amino acid sequence: CSVEWVTGELFF.

This clonotype was seen a handful of times. The rearrangement uses TRBV12-3 or TRBV12-4 and TRBJ1-1; 10 positions match TRBD1. There are 17 residues in the CDR3. The trim removed 3 bases at V and 2 bases at J, leaving 9 bases unmatched. The CDR3 nucleotides read TGTGCCAGCAGTTTCCGGGACAGGGGTTTTCATAACACTGAAGCTTTCTTT. Translated: CASSFRDRGFHNTEAFF.

This clonotype was counted ten times or more. The chain carries TRBV19 and TRBJ1-1; D gene ambiguous. The V end lost 6 bases, the J end lost 3 bases, and 14 bases lay between the germline ends. CDR1 and CDR2 from the germline V gene are LNHDA and SQIVND (reference sequence). This CDR3 spans 14 amino acids. The CDR3 DNA reads TGTGCCAGTAGGCTCGGACGGCTTTACACTGAAGCTTTCTTT. This translates into CASRLGRLYTEAFF.

This clonotype was found many times. This chain connects TRBV4-3 to TRBJ1-2, with D perhaps TRBD1 (6 bases). The V end was cut by 4 bases, the J end by 2 bases, with 14 bases between. Germline V lookup: CDR1 LGHNA, CDR2 YSLEER. The CDR3 runs 15 residues. The CDR3 reads CASSLTTGNNYGYTF. The CDR3 nucleotides read TGCGCCAGCAGCCTAACCACAGGGAACAACTATGGCTACACCTTC.

This clonotype was picked up a small number of times. This chain uses TRBV7-2 with TRBJ2-1, with D perhaps matching TRBD2 (5 bases). The V and J ends lost 4 bases and 10 bases respectively, with 11 bases between them. The CDR3 is made up of 12 amino acids. Germline values: CDR1 SGHTA, CDR2 FQGNSA. CDR3 residues: CASSSIAFEQFF. The CDR3 DNA follows: TGTGCCAGCAGCTCAATAGCGTTCGAGCAGTTCTTC.

The V call is TRBV3-1, the J call TRBJ1-6; D gene ambiguous. Trimming shortened V by 3 bases and J by 9 bases, and 18 bases separated the two germline ends. The CDR3 is made up of 16 amino acids. Germline V lookup: CDR1 LGHDT, CDR2 YNNKEL (reference sequence). This chain's CDR3 is CASSHEWTGRGSPLHF. CDR3 DNA sequence: TGTGCCAGCAGCCATGAATGGACGGGGAGAGGTTCACCCCTCCACTTT.

This clonotype was seen many times. The J gene is TRBJ1-6, the V gene TRBV11-2, with unresolved D. This CDR3 has 13 amino acids. Germline-derived CDR1 and CDR2 are SGHAT and FQNNGV. The V end lost 0 bases, the J end lost 13 bases, and 10 bases lay between the germline ends. CDR3 bases: TGTGCCAGCAGCTTAGACAGACTAGGGCCCCTCCACTTT. Protein product: CASSLDRLGPLHF.

This clonotype was picked up many times. The rearrangement links TRBV9 to TRBJ1-1; D gene unclear. The CDR3 sequence is 12 residues long. CDR1 SGDLS and CDR2 YYNGEE come from the germline V gene. V was clipped by 0 bases and J by 7 bases, with 7 bases between them. The CDR3 DNA sequence: TGTGCCAGCAGCGTAGTTCATGGTGAAGCTTTCTTT. Its translation: CASSVVHGEAFF.